A single sample gave rise to the 9 T cell receptor beta chains below, sequenced in a study of T cell clonality in common variable immunodeficiency. Only in-frame clones appear in the TCRdb table, and some are missing; sequencing was by immunoSEQ multiplex PCR. In total the sample includes around 34,000 clones, none of them seen once. Sequenced material: peripheral blood mononuclear cells. These receptor sequences come from a person between 18 and 75 years old in good health.

In this sample, this clone turned up many times. The CDR3 end is not reached by the read, which stops 3 residues before it; the germline J gene fills it in. V gene TRBV6-2 or TRBV6-3 combines with J gene TRBJ1-2; D remains ambiguous. Between the trimmed V and J ends, which lost 9 bases and 4 bases, there was a span of 12 bases. The germline gives CDR1 MNHEY, CDR2 SVGEGT. The CDR3 contains 12 residues. The CDR3 DNA, read in part, is TGTGCCAGTGCACAGACCTTCTATGGC. Translation: CASAQTFYG. Given in full, the CDR3 is CASAQTFYGYTF.

This clone was observed at least ten times. The read comes to an end 3 residues before the CDR3 does, leaving the germline J gene to fill in the end. The rearrangement links TRBV5-5 to TRBJ2-7; no clear D gene. Trimming removed 2 bases from V and 6 bases from J, with 9 bases in between. CDR1 SGHKS and CDR2 YYEKEE come from the germline V gene (reference sequence). This CDR3 is 12 amino acids long. CDR3 DNA, as far as it was read: TGTGCCAGCAGCTTACCTAATCTCGAG. Its translation: CASSLPNLE. The complete CDR3 sequence is CASSLPNLEQYF.

This clone was seen ten or more times. Read coverage stops 3 residues before the CDR3 terminus; the germline J gene supplies the remainder. This chain connects TRBV7-3 to TRBJ1-2, with 8 bases fitting TRBD1. Trimming at V came to 2 bases and at J to 3 bases, leaving 5 bases not matched to a gene. Germline CDR1 and CDR2: SGHTA and FQGTGA. This CDR3 has 15 amino acids. The CDR3 DNA, read in part, is TGTGCCAGCAGCTTATCTGGACAGGGCGACTATGGC. Amino acid sequence: CASSLSGQGDYG. The CDR3 as a whole reads CASSLSGQGDYGYTF.

This clone was observed at least ten times. Partial CDR3 DNA: TGTGCCAGTAGTATTCCGGACAGCTCC. Translation: CASSIPDSS. The whole CDR3 region reads CASSIPDSSYTF. The rearrangement joins TRBV19 to TRBJ1-2, with D possibly TRBD1 on 6 matching bases. The CDR3 end lies 3 residues beyond the end of the read and is filled in from the germline J gene. Germline V gives CDR1 LNHDA, CDR2 SQIVND (reference sequence). This CDR3 spans 12 amino acids.

This clone was seen at least ten times. The CDR3 is cut off 3 residues early in the read; its end comes from the germline J gene. The V gene is TRBV7-6, the J gene TRBJ1-1; D gene ambiguous. The V gene lost 5 bases and the J gene lost 1 base, with 8 bases spanning the gap. Germline V gives CDR1 SGHVS, CDR2 FNYEAQ. This CDR3 contains 13 residues. The CDR3 spells CASSQQENTEAFF. Incomplete CDR3 DNA: TGTGCCAGCAGCCAACAAGAGAACACTGAA.

This clone was counted ten times or more. The CDR3 extends 3 residues past the end of the read, so its final part is completed from the germline J gene. The rearrangement uses TRBV18 and TRBJ2-7; 10 bases fit TRBD2. V lost 3 bases and J lost 2; bases outside the gene matches: 4. Germline CDR1 KGHSH, CDR2 LQKENI. The CDR3 contains 15 residues. The CDR3 reads CASSPATSGAYEQYF. The CDR3 bases that were read are TGTGCCAGCTCACCCGCTACTAGCGGGGCCTACGAG.

Ten or more counts support this clone. The CDR3 DNA, read in part, is TGCAGCGTTGAAGGGGACAGCTACAATGAG. It is translated as CSVEGDSYNE. In full, the CDR3 is CSVEGDSYNEQFF. The V gene is TRBV29-1, the J gene TRBJ2-1; the match to TRBD1 covers 7 bases. The read ends 3 residues early relative to the CDR3; the germline J gene fills the gap. The V gene end was trimmed by 1 base and the J gene end by 3 bases; junction bases not matched to a gene: 0. This CDR3 spans 13 amino acids. Germline V gene data show CDR1 as SQVTM and CDR2 as ANQGSEA.

This clone was detected many times. The read finishes 3 residues shy of the CDR3 end, and the germline J gene is used to complete it. The genes are TRBV7-9 and TRBJ2-4; D perhaps matches TRBD2 (7 bases). Germline loops: CDR1 SEHNR, CDR2 FQNEAQ (reference sequence). With 5 bases removed from V and 8 bases from J, the gap between germline ends came to 16 bases. The CDR3 spans 14 residues. The covered CDR3 bases are TGTGCCAGCAGCCTTCTGGGGGGGGCGGACATT. Its translation: CASSLLGGADI. In full, the CDR3 reads CASSLLGGADIQYF.

This clone was counted at least ten times. The read terminates 3 residues before the CDR3 end, so the remaining end is supplied by the germline J gene. The chain couples TRBV7-2 to TRBJ1-3, with a weak D call TRBD1 (6 bases). The CDR3 extends over 15 amino acids. The germline V gene has CDR1 SGHTA and CDR2 FQGNSA. Between the trimmed V and J ends, which lost 5 bases and 0 bases, there was a span of 11 bases. Here the CDR3 reads CASSPQGGSGNTIYF. Partial CDR3 DNA: TGTGCCAGCAGCCCCCAAGGGGGCTCTGGAAACACC.